This T cell receptor beta chain was recovered during a study of early stage breast cancer tumors (TCRdb year 2017). The study in broad terms: Of the approximately 15 invasive breast tumors, 12 to 13 were found to be estrogen receptor-positive, progesterone receptor-positive and HER2-negative. Across all samples, some 2.8 million templates representing about 1,100,000 unique clonotypes were detected. About 65% of the 12 ER+/PR+/HER2- tumors were invasive ductal carcinomas, while the other four were invasive lobular carcinomas. On average, each sample got 7.5 to 10-fold read coverage.

About this clone itself: Its antigen has not been determined. Base qualities are not recorded, but no much larger clone differs from it by a single base.

Each sample was amplified in two independent genomic DNA replicates, using approximately 0.5 ug for blood and around 1.4 ug for tumor or normal breast. Following the manufacturer's instructions, the ImmunoSeq Intro kit was used to carry out TCRB sequencing on genomic DNA. Multiplex PCR was run for about 30 cycles using proprietary primers and spike-in control sequences for absolute quantification. Single-end 150-bp reads were used to sequence an 87-bp fragment spanning the CDR3 and the flanking V and J genes. Seven samples, with two replicates for each sample, were multiplexed per lane of an Illumina MiSeq using version 3.0 chemistry. On the study's bioinformatics: Raw data were processed with the vendor's proprietary pipeline, and both replicates were merged into a single result per sample. A clonotype was defined as productive rearrangements that share the same V-gene family, CDR3 amino acid sequence and J-gene segment. Clonality was computed as 1 minus the normalized Shannon entropy (Pielou evenness) of TCRB abundances. T cell density was estimated as total templates divided by the number of input cells, with the number of input cells inferred from the DNA input amount. Total repertoire diversity and clonality were estimated with Recon using default parameters. Tumor-enriched clonotypes were defined as having over 0.1% abundance in tumor and at least 32-fold higher abundance than in normal breast. The table comes from immuneACCESS by way of TCRdb, which keeps in-frame sequences with V and J called. Part of the clones is missing from these tables; in studies checked, under half for an unresolved V gene and the rest for unknown reasons. For V, J and clone size, that table is used; D and trimming come from the DNA. In this sample the table shows about 48,000 clones, about 83% of which occur a single time. The ten top clones hold 1.3% to 1.5% of the sample.

Beyond this particular receptor, the publication reports: Chain pairing and functional markers such as CD4, CD8 and FOXP3 were missed by bulk genomic DNA sequencing of unsorted cells. Tumors showed roughly 2.3-fold higher T cell density and higher clonality than adjacent normal breast tissue. Enriched TCRB sequences shared across patients were found to be mostly commonly generated sequences that were unlikely to play an important role in the tumor microenvironment. Repertoires from blood resembled normal breast more closely than tumor, and using blood as a reference for each tissue separated tumor from normal in about 90% of the 16 patients. The small cohort size prevented analysis by tumor subtype.

The study profiled bulk TCR beta-chain repertoires in matched peripheral blood, tumor and adjacent normal breast tissue taken from roughly 17 patients with early-stage breast cancer. Before surgery, roughly 4.5-10 mL of whole blood was collected in EDTA tubes and processed within 2 hours. Peripheral blood mononuclear cells were isolated by Ficoll-Paque centrifugation in SepMate-50 tubes. PBMCs were cryopreserved in aliquots of roughly 1.8 to 4 million cells in about 90% FBS with around 10% DMSO and kept in liquid nitrogen. The Qiagen AllPrep DNA/RNA Mini kit was used to extract genomic DNA. V loses 1 base, J loses 3 bases, and the germline ends lie 4 bases apart. Per the germline V gene (reference sequence), LNHNV is the CDR1 and YYDKDF is the CDR2. Reading from cysteine to phenylalanine, the CDR3 counts 13 amino acids. Kept here is only the CDR3 DNA, which spans 39 bases and is read in frame from base 1.

The sample taken for sequencing was blood. The rearranged segments are TRBV15 and TRBJ1-3; confidence is insufficient to name the D gene. This TCR was sampled from a person in their fifties with breast cancer. The nucleotide sequence is TGTGCCACCAGCAGAGGCAATGGAAACACCATATATTTT. This codes for CATSRGNGNTIYF.